Shown below are 26 T cell receptor beta chains from a single sample sequenced in a study of blood T cell repertoires in COVID-19. The table came from immunoSEQ multiplex PCR; TCRdb's copy has only in-frame clones and leaves some out. The table shows about 220,000 clones, with around 85% occurring only once. The sequencing sample was made of peripheral blood. Receptor source: a woman aged 70-85 years with COVID-19, enrolled during active disease.

The J gene is TRBJ2-5, the V gene TRBV6-1; 9 positions match TRBD1. The V and J ends lost 5 bases and 4 bases, in that order; junction bases with no gene match: 8. The germline V gene has CDR1 MNHNS and CDR2 SASEGT. This CDR3 is 15 amino acids long. The CDR3 protein is CASSQLEGQGETQYF. The CDR3 nucleotides are TGTGCCAGCAGTCAGTTAGAGGGACAGGGAGAGACCCAGTACTTC.

The gene calls are TRBV24-1 and TRBJ1-2; D is unclear. The ends were cut back, 0 bases at V and 4 bases at J, with 11 bases in the middle. Germline V gives CDR1 KGHDR, CDR2 SFDVKD. The CDR3 loop spans 15 amino acids. CDR3 DNA sequence: TGTGCCACCAGTGATTTGCTTGGCAGTACCTATGGCTACACCTTC. It is translated as CATSDLLGSTYGYTF.

J is TRBJ2-3 and V is TRBV18, with 10 bases aligning to TRBD2. Germline lookup yields CDR1 KGHSH and CDR2 LQKENI. The trim removed 1 base at V and 2 bases at J, leaving 3 bases unmatched. The CDR3 is 16 amino acids. CDR3 residues: CASSPLSGGTTDTQYF. CDR3 sequence (DNA): TGTGCCAGCTCACCACTTAGCGGGGGGACCACAGATACGCAGTATTTT.

The rearrangement links TRBV10-3 to TRBJ1-2; a weak D match, TRBD1 (5 bases). Germline CDR1 ENHRY, CDR2 SYGVKD. V lost 4 bases and J lost 1, with 10 bases in between. This CDR3 comprises 14 residues. Here the CDR3 reads CAISVDSINYGYTF. The CDR3 bases are TGTGCCATCAGTGTCGACAGTATTAACTATGGCTACACCTTC.

The V and J genes are TRBV5-1 and TRBJ1-3; no clear D gene. Germline V CDR1 and CDR2: SGHRS, YFSETQ. CDR3 length equals 17 residues. The ends were cut back, 0 bases at V and 0 bases at J, with 13 bases in the middle. The CDR3 bases are TGCGCCAGCAGCTTGGTCGGGTCCGCTGGCTCTGGAAACACCATATATTTT. As protein: CASSLVGSAGSGNTIYF.

On this clone: A read error may account for a junction end that differs from germline. This rearrangement joins TRBV7-7 to TRBJ2-1, with D perhaps TRBD2 (5 bases). There are 15 residues in the CDR3. Germline CDR1 and CDR2: SSHAT and FNYEAQ (reference sequence). CDR3 region: CASSQDFGTYNEQFF. The CDR3 DNA sequence: TGTGCTAGCAGCCAAGATTTCGGGACCTACAATGAGCAGTTCTTC.

The J gene is TRBJ2-1, the V gene TRBV25-1, with D possibly TRBD1 on 6 matching bases. The CDR3 covers 15 residues. The ends were cut back, 4 bases at V and 2 bases at J, with 12 bases in the middle. In germline, CDR1 is MGHDK, CDR2 SYGVNS. The CDR3: CASSGEDRPYNEQFF. CDR3 DNA: TGTGCCAGCAGTGGCGAAGACAGGCCCTACAATGAGCAGTTCTTC. Full variable domain (missing parts from reference TRBV25-1 and TRBJ2-1): EADIYQTPRYLVIGTGKKITLECSQTMGHDKMYWYQQDPGMELHLIHYSYGVNSTEKGDLSSESTVSRIRTEHFPLTLESARPSHTSQYLCASSGEDRPYNEQFFGPGTRLTVL.

The rearrangement uses TRBV29-1 and TRBJ1-1; D ambiguous. V was pared by 6 bases and J by 4 bases, with 15 bases between. CDR3 length equals 13 residues. Germline CDR1 reads SQVTM; CDR2 reads ANQGSEA. The CDR3 reads CSVNKNEATEAFF. The CDR3 DNA follows: TGCAGCGTAAACAAAAACGAGGCCACTGAAGCTTTCTTT.

V and J are TRBV7-2 and TRBJ1-2; possible D gene TRBD1, 5 bases. The CDR3 runs 13 residues. Germline V gene lookup returns CDR1 SGHTA and CDR2 FQGNSA. V gave up 2 bases and J gave up 8 bases, with 12 bases separating them. The CDR3 DNA follows: TGTGCCAGCAGCTTAACTTCAGCAGGGGGCTACACCTTC. Encoded protein: CASSLTSAGGYTF.

The chain employs TRBV12-3 or TRBV12-4 and TRBJ1-1; possibly TRBD1 for D (5 bases). The CDR3 covers 11 residues. Between the trimmed V and J ends, which lost 8 bases and 6 bases, there was a span of 10 bases. CDR3: CASRLTAEAFF. The CDR3 DNA follows: TGTGCCAGCCGGCTGACAGCTGAAGCTTTCTTT.

The rearrangement joins TRBV19 to TRBJ2-1; 9 bases are a match to TRBD2. The V gene end was trimmed by 3 bases and the J gene end by 7 bases; junction bases not matched to a gene: 4. The CDR3 spans 14 residues. Germline V gene lookup returns CDR1 LNHDA and CDR2 SQIVND (reference sequence). The DNA of the CDR3 is TGTGCCAGTAGTATGACTAGCGGAAGAAATGAGCAGTTCTTC. Its translation: CASSMTSGRNEQFF.

This chain joins TRBV6-7 and TRBJ1-3; D is undetermined. TRBV6-7 is flagged as an ORF with uncertain function. The V gene lost 5 bases and the J gene lost 9 bases, with 11 bases spanning the gap. The length of the CDR3 is 12 residues. The DNA of the CDR3 is TGTGCCAGCAGTAGGAGCCGGGGCACCATATATTTT. It encodes CASSRSRGTIYF.

J is TRBJ1-1 and V is TRBV18; D call uncertain. The germline gives CDR1 KGHSH, CDR2 LQKENI. V gave up 5 bases and J gave up 5 bases, with 15 bases separating them. CDR3 length: 14 residues. The CDR3 here is CASSAGRPETEAFF. DNA for the CDR3: TGTGCCAGCTCAGCGGGAAGGCCCGAAACTGAAGCTTTCTTT.

The chain combines TRBV6-2 or TRBV6-3 with TRBJ1-6, with D possibly matching TRBD1 (5 bases). CDR1 MNHEY and CDR2 SVGEGT come from the germline V gene. This CDR3 has 14 residues. With 6 bases removed from V and 10 bases from J, the gap between germline ends came to 16 bases. CDR3 coding DNA: TGTGCCAGCAGCTCCGGGGGAGGCAGATCACCCCTCCACTTT. This sequence encodes CASSSGGGRSPLHF.

This clone occurred once. This chain uses TRBV18 with TRBJ1-1; D gene ambiguous. This CDR3 is built from 13 residues. Germline values: CDR1 KGHSH, CDR2 LQKENI. V shed 3 bases and J shed 0 bases, with 5 bases lying between them. The CDR3 region is CASSPTLNTEAFF. CDR3 sequence (DNA): TGTGCCAGCTCACCTACACTGAACACTGAAGCTTTCTTT.

There are a few counts of this clone. This chain links TRBV11-3 with TRBJ1-4, with unresolved D. Germline V gene data show CDR1 as SGHNT and CDR2 as YENEEA. The V and J ends lost 5 bases and 4 bases respectively, with 14 bases between them. The CDR3 is made up of 15 amino acids. CDR3 sequence (DNA): TGTGCCAGCAGCCCCGGTGGAGTTAGTAATGAAAAACTGTTTTTT. It encodes CASSPGGVSNEKLFF.

The chain links TRBV6-2 or TRBV6-3 to TRBJ1-1; 7 nucleotides line up with TRBD1. Per germline, CDR1 MNHEY and CDR2 SVGEGT. The CDR3 loop spans 16 amino acids. Germline trimming cut 2 bases from V and 3 bases from J; bases unmatched to any gene: 9. Written as DNA, the CDR3 is TGTGCCAGCAGTTACGATCCAGGGGGACAGTACACTGAAGCTTTCTTT. As protein: CASSYDPGGQYTEAFF.

This chain joins TRBV5-1 and TRBJ1-2; D remains ambiguous. V dropped 0 bases and J dropped 8 bases, with 14 bases sitting between them. This CDR3 comprises 14 residues. Germline V gene sequence: CDR1 SGHRS, CDR2 YFSETQ. CDR3 loop: CASSLAQASSGYTF. The DNA of the CDR3 is TGCGCCAGCAGCTTGGCCCAGGCTTCTAGCGGCTACACCTTC.

This clone was seen only a few times. J is TRBJ1-1 and V is TRBV15, with D perhaps TRBD1 (5 bases). Germline values: CDR1 LNHNV, CDR2 YYDKDF (reference sequence). This CDR3 spans 14 amino acids. Trimming pared 1 base from V and 4 bases from J, leaving 10 bases between. The CDR3 region is CATSRAGDSTEAFF. The CDR3 DNA sequence: TGTGCCACCAGCAGAGCCGGAGACAGCACTGAAGCTTTCTTT.

This clone was seen just once. The chain is built from TRBV7-2 and TRBJ1-1, with TRBD1 matching over 9 bases. Germline values: CDR1 SGHTA, CDR2 FQGNSA. V was clipped by 3 bases and J by 1 base; unmatched bases: 9. CDR3 length: 17 residues. The CDR3 DNA follows: TGTGCCAGCAGCTTGGGGGCGCCGGGACAGGGGAACACTGAAGCTTTCTTT. Amino acid sequence: CASSLGAPGQGNTEAFF.

This clone was detected once. This chain joins TRBV7-8 and TRBJ1-1, with 9 positions matching TRBD1. Germline CDR1 is SGHVS and CDR2 is FQNEAQ. V shed 5 bases and J 3 bases; nucleotides not matched to a gene: 13. The CDR3 is made up of 17 amino acids. Here the CDR3 reads CASSPYTGGAGYTEAFF. DNA for the CDR3: TGTGCCAGCAGCCCATACACAGGGGGCGCAGGATACACTGAAGCTTTCTTT.

This clone appeared a single time. The chain combines TRBV5-1 with TRBJ2-3, with 10 nucleotides matching TRBD1. Germline assignment: CDR1 SGHRS and CDR2 YFSETQ. CDR3 length: 16 amino acids. The trim removed 4 bases at V and 2 bases at J, leaving 7 bases unmatched. CDR3 amino acids: CASSPPGTGATDTQYF. DNA for the CDR3: TGCGCCAGCAGCCCCCCCGGGACAGGGGCCACAGATACGCAGTATTTT.

The chain carries TRBV10-1 and TRBJ2-7, with TRBD1 matching over 7 bases. With 2 bases clipped from V and 1 base from J, the junction kept 5 bases outside the gene matches. This CDR3 has 15 amino acids. In germline, CDR1 is WNHNN, CDR2 SYGVQD (reference sequence). The DNA for the CDR3 is TGCGCCAGCAGTGAGACCGGGACAGTGTCCTACGAGCAGTACTTC. It translates to CASSETGTVSYEQYF.

The chain couples TRBV25-1 to TRBJ2-1; the D gene is possibly TRBD1 (6 bases). The CDR3 sequence is 14 residues long. Trimming took 6 bases from V and 5 from J, leaving 14 bases between them. The germline CDR1 and CDR2 sequences are MGHDK and SYGVNS. The CDR3 is CASRGQLLNNEQFF. CDR3 coding DNA: TGTGCCAGCAGAGGACAGCTACTTAACAATGAGCAGTTCTTC.

The J gene is TRBJ1-3, the V gene TRBV6-2 or TRBV6-3, with D perhaps matching TRBD1 (5 bases). Trimming removed 0 bases from V and 0 bases from J, with 9 bases in between. The CDR3 is 16 residues long. Germline V gives CDR1 MNHEY, CDR2 SVGEGT. As DNA, the CDR3 is TGTGCCAGCAGTTACTCGAGGGGACTCTCTGGAAACACCATATATTTT. Translated: CASSYSRGLSGNTIYF.

The genes are TRBV7-3 and TRBJ1-1; D might be TRBD1 (6 bases). V was shortened by 5 bases and J by 0 bases, with 13 bases between the two germline ends. Germline assignment: CDR1 SGHTA and CDR2 FQGTGA. The CDR3 is 15 residues long. CDR3 region: CASSLGGGMNTEAFF. Here the CDR3 DNA reads TGTGCCAGCAGCCTAGGGGGTGGAATGAACACTGAAGCTTTCTTT.